These T cell receptor beta chains were read from a single sample in a study of cytomegalovirus exposure and HLA in healthy donors. Sequencing used immunoSEQ multiplex PCR; TCRdb keeps in-frame clones, though not all of them. The sample lists 160,000 or so clones, around 85% occurring once. Sequences were obtained from PBMCs. Every receptor here comes from a man aged 25 to 45 in good health and CMV-seropositive. CDR3s include the opening cysteine and the closing phenylalanine or tryptophan. The D gene is left open where the match is weak. Only part of the rows carry a size: once, few, many, or a class if the clone is expanded.

D gene: -
J gene: TRBJ2-5
clone size: -
V gene: TRBV18
CDR3 protein: CASSPGARETQYF
CDR3 DNA: TGTGCCAGCTCACCGGGGGCGCGGGAGACCCAGTACTTC

D gene: TRBD1
J gene: TRBJ1-6
clone size: -
V gene: TRBV4-3
CDR3 protein: CASSQDTPAGGSGSPLHF
CDR3 DNA: TGCGCCAGCAGCCAAGATACCCCTGCAGGGGGGTCCGGTTCACCCCTCCACTTT

D gene: -
J gene: TRBJ1-2
clone size: -
V gene: TRBV10-1
CDR3 protein: CASSEAQGFGYTF
CDR3 DNA: TGCGCCAGCAGTGAGGCCCAGGGATTTGGCTACACCTTC

D gene: -
J gene: TRBJ1-1
clone size: -
V gene: TRBV30
CDR3 protein: CAGGGRWTEAFF
CDR3 DNA: TGTGCCGGGGGGGGGAGGTGGACTGAAGCTTTCTTT

D gene: TRBD2
J gene: TRBJ2-5
clone size: -
V gene: TRBV7-2
CDR3 protein: CASSRNGGGGNQETQYF
CDR3 DNA: TGTGCCAGCAGCCGGAACGGTGGCGGGGGGAACCAAGAGACCCAGTACTTC

D gene: TRBD2
J gene: TRBJ2-7
clone size: -
V gene: TRBV7-9
CDR3 protein: CASSISPFAGVGEQYF
CDR3 DNA: TGTGCCAGCAGCATATCCCCCTTTGCGGGGGTGGGTGAGCAGTACTTC

D gene: -
J gene: TRBJ2-5
clone size: -
V gene: TRBV10-2
CDR3 protein: CASKLRGLGEEETQYF
CDR3 DNA: TGCGCCAGCAAGCTCAGGGGTCTTGGAGAGGAAGAGACCCAGTACTTC

D gene: -
J gene: TRBJ1-1
clone size: -
V gene: TRBV10-1
CDR3 protein: CASSEQVNTEAFF
CDR3 DNA: TGCGCCAGCAGTGAGCAGGTAAACACTGAAGCTTTCTTT

D gene: -
J gene: TRBJ2-3
clone size: -
V gene: TRBV11-2
CDR3 protein: CASSTGGYTQYF
CDR3 DNA: TGTGCCAGCAGCACCGGAGGATATACGCAGTATTTT

D gene: -
J gene: TRBJ1-4
clone size: -
V gene: TRBV4-3
CDR3 protein: CASSLRGTNEKLFF
CDR3 DNA: TGCGCCAGCAGCCTTAGGGGGACTAATGAAAAACTGTTTTTT

D gene: -
J gene: TRBJ2-7
clone size: -
V gene: TRBV27
CDR3 protein: CASSFILDDLRTAYEQYF
CDR3 DNA: TGTGCCAGCAGTTTCATTCTAGATGATCTCAGGACAGCCTACGAGCAGTACTTC

D gene: -
J gene: TRBJ2-3
clone size: -
V gene: TRBV23-1
CDR3 protein: CASIEPSTDTQYF
CDR3 DNA: TGCGCCAGCATAGAGCCCAGCACAGATACGCAGTATTTT

D gene: TRBD1
J gene: TRBJ2-7
clone size: -
V gene: TRBV7-9
CDR3 protein: CASSLGQIYEQYF
CDR3 DNA: TGTGCCAGCAGCTTGGGACAGATCTACGAGCAGTACTTC

D gene: -
J gene: TRBJ1-1
clone size: -
V gene: TRBV10-3
CDR3 protein: CAISESGRGTEAFF
CDR3 DNA: TGTGCCATCAGTGAGTCGGGGAGGGGAACTGAAGCTTTCTTT

D gene: -
J gene: TRBJ1-2
clone size: -
V gene: TRBV5-1
CDR3 protein: CASSSEGLGYGYTF
CDR3 DNA: TGCGCCAGCAGCTCGGAGGGGCTGGGCTATGGCTACACCTTC

D gene: -
J gene: TRBJ2-7
clone size: -
V gene: TRBV6-5
CDR3 protein: CASSYAFMSSYEQYF
CDR3 DNA: TGTGCCAGCAGTTACGCCTTCATGAGCTCCTACGAGCAGTACTTC

D gene: TRBD1
J gene: TRBJ2-2
clone size: -
V gene: TRBV5-1
CDR3 protein: CASQTGVNTGELFF
CDR3 DNA: TGCGCCAGCCAGACAGGGGTAAACACCGGGGAGCTGTTTTTT

D gene: -
J gene: TRBJ1-5
clone size: few
V gene: TRBV7-9
CDR3 protein: CASSLVGEAQPQHF
CDR3 DNA: TGTGCCAGCAGCTTAGTGGGGGAGGCTCAGCCCCAGCATTTT

D gene: -
J gene: TRBJ2-3
clone size: -
V gene: TRBV18
CDR3 protein: CASSPRRTGPGPTDTQYF
CDR3 DNA: TGTGCCAGCTCACCTCGACGGACGGGTCCAGGGCCCACAGATACGCAGTATTTT

D gene: -
J gene: TRBJ2-2
clone size: -
V gene: TRBV2
CDR3 protein: CASSEAETEKGAGELFF
CDR3 DNA: TGTGCCAGCAGTGAAGCAGAGACAGAGAAAGGGGCCGGGGAGCTGTTTTTT

D gene: TRBD1
J gene: TRBJ2-1
clone size: -
V gene: TRBV27
CDR3 protein: CASKRTGRNEQFF
CDR3 DNA: TGTGCCAGCAAAAGGACAGGGCGCAATGAGCAGTTCTTC

D gene: -
J gene: TRBJ2-5
clone size: -
V gene: TRBV10-3
CDR3 protein: CAISESESRGETQYF
CDR3 DNA: TGTGCCATCAGTGAGTCGGAAAGCAGGGGCGAGACCCAGTACTTC

D gene: TRBD1
J gene: TRBJ2-7
clone size: -
V gene: TRBV27
CDR3 protein: CASSSRDRAYEQYF
CDR3 DNA: TGTGCCAGCAGTTCCCGGGACAGGGCCTACGAGCAGTACTTC

D gene: -
J gene: TRBJ2-3
clone size: -
V gene: TRBV9
CDR3 protein: CASSVGQSTDTQYF
CDR3 DNA: TGTGCCAGCAGCGTAGGACAAAGCACAGATACGCAGTATTTT

D gene: -
J gene: TRBJ1-1
clone size: few
V gene: TRBV4-3
CDR3 protein: CASSQDSRVNTEAFF
CDR3 DNA: TGCGCCAGCAGCCAAGACTCCCGTGTGAACACTGAAGCTTTCTTT

D gene: TRBD2
J gene: TRBJ2-3
clone size: few
V gene: TRBV19
CDR3 protein: CASSSTSGYHTQYF
CDR3 DNA: TGTGCCAGTAGCTCGACTAGCGGGTACCATACGCAGTATTTT

D gene: TRBD1
J gene: TRBJ2-5
clone size: -
V gene: TRBV7-2
CDR3 protein: CASSLSFGDRVGEETQYF
CDR3 DNA: TGTGCCAGCAGCTTATCCTTCGGGGACAGGGTGGGCGAAGAGACCCAGTACTTC

D gene: TRBD2
J gene: TRBJ2-3
clone size: few
V gene: TRBV7-2
CDR3 protein: CASSQTSGGADTQYF
CDR3 DNA: TGTGCCAGCAGCCAGACTAGCGGGGGGGCAGATACGCAGTATTTT

D gene: TRBD1
J gene: TRBJ2-3
clone size: -
V gene: TRBV4-3
CDR3 protein: CASSQVDRATDTQYF
CDR3 DNA: TGCGCCAGCAGCCAAGTGGACAGGGCCACAGATACGCAGTATTTT

D gene: -
J gene: TRBJ2-3
clone size: -
V gene: TRBV4-3
CDR3 protein: CASSQEQYTDTQYF
CDR3 DNA: TGCGCCAGCAGCCAAGAGCAGTACACAGATACGCAGTATTTT

D gene: TRBD2
J gene: TRBJ2-1
clone size: -
V gene: TRBV5-1
CDR3 protein: CASSPPTSGGIPEQFF
CDR3 DNA: TGCGCCAGCAGCCCCCCCACTAGCGGGGGGATACCTGAGCAGTTCTTC

D gene: TRBD1
J gene: TRBJ2-7
clone size: -
V gene: TRBV6-1
CDR3 protein: CASSVPGGVLVYEQYF
CDR3 DNA: TGTGCCAGCAGTGTACCAGGGGGAGTTTTAGTCTACGAGCAGTACTTC

D gene: TRBD1
J gene: TRBJ2-4
clone size: -
V gene: TRBV5-1
CDR3 protein: CASSLTGFVKNIQYF
CDR3 DNA: TGCGCCAGCAGCCTGACAGGGTTCGTCAAAAACATTCAGTACTTC

D gene: TRBD2
J gene: TRBJ2-3
clone size: -
V gene: TRBV7-9
CDR3 protein: CASSLTGGGEDTQYF
CDR3 DNA: TGTGCCAGCAGCTTAACAGGCGGGGGGGAAGATACGCAGTATTTT

D gene: TRBD1
J gene: TRBJ2-7
clone size: -
V gene: TRBV7-2
CDR3 protein: CASSSQTGLSSYEQYF
CDR3 DNA: TGTGCCAGCAGCTCCCAGACAGGGTTAAGCTCCTACGAGCAGTACTTC

D gene: -
J gene: TRBJ1-4
clone size: -
V gene: TRBV4-1
CDR3 protein: CASSQFVVVEKLFF
CDR3 DNA: TGCGCCAGCAGCCAGTTCGTCGTCGTCGAAAAACTGTTTTTT

D gene: TRBD1
J gene: TRBJ1-2
clone size: -
V gene: TRBV5-6
CDR3 protein: CASSLAGQGYYGYTF
CDR3 DNA: TGTGCCAGCAGCTTGGCGGGACAGGGTTACTATGGCTACACCTTC

D gene: TRBD1
J gene: TRBJ1-5
clone size: -
V gene: TRBV4-1
CDR3 protein: CASSHRTGGEGQPQHF
CDR3 DNA: TGCGCCAGCAGCCACCGGACAGGGGGCGAGGGACAGCCCCAGCATTTT

D gene: -
J gene: TRBJ1-1
clone size: -
V gene: TRBV27
CDR3 protein: CASSLATRGNTEAFF
CDR3 DNA: TGTGCCAGCAGTTTAGCGACCAGAGGGAACACTGAAGCTTTCTTT

D gene: -
J gene: TRBJ1-1
clone size: -
V gene: TRBV19
CDR3 protein: CASSITGGNTEAFF
CDR3 DNA: TGTGCCAGTAGTATCACCGGGGGGAACACTGAAGCTTTCTTT

D gene: TRBD2
J gene: TRBJ2-1
clone size: -
V gene: TRBV5-1
CDR3 protein: CASSFDPSGDSYNEQFF
CDR3 DNA: TGCGCCAGCAGCTTTGATCCTAGCGGGGACTCCTACAATGAGCAGTTCTTC

D gene: TRBD1
J gene: TRBJ1-1
clone size: -
V gene: TRBV9
CDR3 protein: CASSVDTGGGGTEAFF
CDR3 DNA: TGTGCCAGCAGCGTCGATACAGGGGGCGGGGGAACTGAAGCTTTCTTT

D gene: -
J gene: TRBJ2-7
clone size: -
V gene: TRBV6-1
CDR3 protein: CASSEAERRGSF
CDR3 DNA: TGTGCCAGCAGTGAAGCTGAGCGGAGGGGTTCCTTC

D gene: -
J gene: TRBJ1-5
clone size: -
V gene: TRBV4-1
CDR3 protein: CASSQDEGRGNRNQPQHF
CDR3 DNA: TGCGCCAGCAGCCAAGACGAGGGTCGGGGGAATCGCAATCAGCCCCAGCATTTT

D gene: TRBD1
J gene: TRBJ1-2
clone size: -
V gene: TRBV5-1
CDR3 protein: CASSSGTGVGYGYTF
CDR3 DNA: TGCGCCAGCAGCTCCGGGACAGGGGTAGGCTATGGCTACACCTTC

D gene: -
J gene: TRBJ2-7
clone size: -
V gene: TRBV30
CDR3 protein: CAWSVQDSLEYF
CDR3 DNA: TGTGCCTGGAGTGTACAGGATTCTCTGGAGTACTTC

D gene: TRBD1
J gene: TRBJ2-7
clone size: -
V gene: TRBV19
CDR3 protein: CASRDTGQGYEQYF
CDR3 DNA: TGTGCCAGTAGAGACACGGGACAGGGCTACGAGCAGTACTTC

D gene: TRBD1
J gene: TRBJ1-2
clone size: -
V gene: TRBV12-5
CDR3 protein: CASGPGDREYGYTF
CDR3 DNA: TGTGCTAGTGGTCCCGGGGACAGGGAGTATGGCTACACCTTC

D gene: -
J gene: TRBJ2-1
clone size: -
V gene: TRBV7-3
CDR3 protein: CASSPGTPSYNEQFF
CDR3 DNA: TGTGCCAGCAGCCCCGGGACTCCCTCCTACAATGAGCAGTTCTTC

D gene: -
J gene: TRBJ1-3
clone size: -
V gene: TRBV5-4
CDR3 protein: CASSPGLTRNTIYF
CDR3 DNA: TGTGCCAGCAGCCCAGGCCTCACCAGAAACACCATATATTTT

D gene: TRBD1
J gene: TRBJ2-7
clone size: -
V gene: TRBV7-6
CDR3 protein: CASSLLATGVNEQYF
CDR3 DNA: TGTGCCAGCAGCTTGCTCGCGACAGGGGTCAACGAGCAGTACTTC

D gene: TRBD2
J gene: TRBJ2-3
clone size: -
V gene: TRBV4-3
CDR3 protein: CASSQEPAGGHPDTQYF
CDR3 DNA: TGCGCCAGCAGCCAAGAACCAGCGGGGGGGCACCCAGATACGCAGTATTTT

D gene: -
J gene: TRBJ2-3
clone size: once
V gene: TRBV11-2
CDR3 protein: CASSLMDRSTDTQYF
CDR3 DNA: TGTGCCAGCAGCTTAATGGACAGAAGCACAGATACGCAGTATTTT

D gene: -
J gene: TRBJ2-7
clone size: -
V gene: TRBV6-5
CDR3 protein: CASSYSVGAVDYEQYF
CDR3 DNA: TGTGCCAGCAGTTACTCGGTGGGGGCTGTCGACTACGAGCAGTACTTC

D gene: -
J gene: TRBJ2-7
clone size: once
V gene: TRBV6-5
CDR3 protein: CASSRPRGAREQYF
CDR3 DNA: TGTGCCAGCAGTCGACCCCGGGGGGCTCGGGAGCAGTACTTC